A selection of T cell receptor beta chains follows, all from one sample in a study of T cells in Graves' hyperthyroidism and ophthalmopathy. TCRdb re-called the multiplex PCR reads with MiXCR, one entry per CDR3 protein. The sample consists of hundreds of thousands of distinct CDR3 sequences, less than 15% of them appearing once. Material: blood. These receptors were collected from a woman aged 40 to 50 with Graves' hyperthyroidism. The CDR3 runs from the conserved cysteine through the conserved F or W. Each record gives: clone size, V gene, J gene, D gene, CDR3 DNA, CDR3 protein. A D gene is named only where the DNA matches it firmly. The size field is filled for only some rows; it gives once, few, many or a size class.

clone_size: many; v_call: TRBV29-1; j_call: TRBJ2-3; d_call: TRBD1; cdr3_nt: TGCAGCGTTGAAGGACAGGGGTGGGCAGATACGCAGTATTTT; cdr3_aa: CSVEGQGWADTQYF
clone_size: many; v_call: TRBV28; j_call: TRBJ2-7; d_call: TRBD1; cdr3_nt: TGTGCCAGCACTCCGGGCCTGGGACAGGGCCTCTACGAGCAGTACTTC; cdr3_aa: CASTPGLGQGLYEQYF
clone_size: many; v_call: TRBV28; j_call: TRBJ1-1; d_call: NA; cdr3_nt: TGTGCCAGCAGTCCCCTGGGGACATCTACAGACACTGAAGCTTTCTTT; cdr3_aa: CASSPLGTSTDTEAFF
clone_size: few; v_call: TRBV7-3; j_call: TRBJ1-1; d_call: TRBD1; cdr3_nt: TGTGCCAGCAGCTGGACAGGGGGAAATGAAGCTTTCTTT; cdr3_aa: CASSWTGGNEAFF
clone_size: NA; v_call: TRBV30; j_call: TRBJ1-2; d_call: NA; cdr3_nt: TGTGCCTGGAGGTTGGGGGTCTATGGCTACACCTTC; cdr3_aa: CAWRLGVYGYTF
clone_size: NA; v_call: TRBV28; j_call: TRBJ1-1; d_call: TRBD1; cdr3_nt: TGTGCCAGCAATCCATCGGGACAGGGTCGCACTGAAGCTTTCTTT; cdr3_aa: CASNPSGQGRTEAFF
clone_size: many; v_call: TRBV10-2; j_call: TRBJ1-1; d_call: NA; cdr3_nt: TGCGCCAGCAGTGACCGGGTCCCGCCTTTCTTT; cdr3_aa: CASSDRVPPFF
clone_size: few; v_call: TRBV15; j_call: TRBJ2-2; d_call: NA; cdr3_nt: TGTGCCACCAGCAGAGATCGTACGGGAGCCGGGGAGCTGTTTTTT; cdr3_aa: CATSRDRTGAGELFF
clone_size: few; v_call: TRBV19; j_call: TRBJ1-2; d_call: TRBD1; cdr3_nt: TGTGCCAGTACCCGTGAGGGGACAGGAGAAAACTATGGCTACACCTTC; cdr3_aa: CASTREGTGENYGYTF
clone_size: few; v_call: TRBV5-1; j_call: TRBJ1-1; d_call: NA; cdr3_nt: TGCGCCAGCAGCTTTGGGGGGTTTGCCACTGAAGCTTTCTTT; cdr3_aa: CASSFGGFATEAFF
clone_size: many; v_call: TRBV4-1; j_call: TRBJ2-1; d_call: NA; cdr3_nt: TGTGCCAGCAGTCAGTACAATGAGCAGTTCTTC; cdr3_aa: CASSQYNEQFF
clone_size: NA; v_call: TRBV14; j_call: TRBJ1-2; d_call: NA; cdr3_nt: TGTGCCAGCAGCCTCAGCCAGGGGCCTTGGGTCTACACCTTC; cdr3_aa: CASSLSQGPWVYTF
clone_size: NA; v_call: TRBV11-2; j_call: TRBJ2-7; d_call: NA; cdr3_nt: TGTGCCAGCAGCTTAGAACCCGCTACCTACGAGCAGTACTTC; cdr3_aa: CASSLEPATYEQYF
clone_size: many; v_call: TRBV12-3/TRBV12-4; j_call: TRBJ2-7; d_call: TRBD1; cdr3_nt: TGTGCCAGCAGTTCCGGGACAGGGGGCTTCGAGCAGTACTTC; cdr3_aa: CASSSGTGGFEQYF
clone_size: NA; v_call: TRBV5-4; j_call: TRBJ1-6; d_call: TRBD1; cdr3_nt: TGTGCCAGCAGCTTGGGTACAGGGGAAATGTCCTATAATTCACCCCTCCACTTT; cdr3_aa: CASSLGTGEMSYNSPLHF
clone_size: many; v_call: TRBV7-2; j_call: TRBJ1-6; d_call: NA; cdr3_nt: TGTGCCAGCAGCTTAGGGAGGACTAATTCACCCCTCCACTTT; cdr3_aa: CASSLGRTNSPLHF